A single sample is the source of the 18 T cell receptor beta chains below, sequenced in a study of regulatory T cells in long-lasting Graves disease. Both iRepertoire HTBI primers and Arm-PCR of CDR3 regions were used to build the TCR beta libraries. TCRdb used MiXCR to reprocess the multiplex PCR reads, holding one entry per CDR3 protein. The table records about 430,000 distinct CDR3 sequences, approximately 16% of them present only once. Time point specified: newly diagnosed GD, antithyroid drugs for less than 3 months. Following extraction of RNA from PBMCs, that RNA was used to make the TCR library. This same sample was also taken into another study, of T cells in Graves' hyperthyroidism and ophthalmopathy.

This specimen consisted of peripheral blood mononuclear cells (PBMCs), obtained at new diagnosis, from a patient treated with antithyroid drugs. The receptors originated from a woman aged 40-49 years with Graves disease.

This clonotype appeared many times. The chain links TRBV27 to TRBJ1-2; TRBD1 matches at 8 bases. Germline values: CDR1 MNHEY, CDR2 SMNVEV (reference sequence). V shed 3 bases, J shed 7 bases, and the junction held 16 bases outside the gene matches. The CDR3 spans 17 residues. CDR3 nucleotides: TGTGCCAGCAGTTTTTGGGCCTCGGGCAGGGGGCATGGTGGCTACACCTTC. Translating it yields CASSFWASGRGHGGYTF.

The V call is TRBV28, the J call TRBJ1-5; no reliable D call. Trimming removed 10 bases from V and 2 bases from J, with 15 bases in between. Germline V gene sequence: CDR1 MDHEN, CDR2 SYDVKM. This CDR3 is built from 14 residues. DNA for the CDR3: TGTGCCAACGCGAGGCCCAGGCGCAATCAGCCCCAGCATTTT. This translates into CANARPRRNQPQHF.

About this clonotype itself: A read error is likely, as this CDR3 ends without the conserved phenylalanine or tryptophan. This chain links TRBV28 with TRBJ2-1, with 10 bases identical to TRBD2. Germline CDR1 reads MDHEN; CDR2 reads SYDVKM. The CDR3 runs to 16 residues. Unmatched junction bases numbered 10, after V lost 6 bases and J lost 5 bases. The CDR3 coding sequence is TGTGCCAGCAGGAGCGGGAGGGCCTTTGTTGACAATGAGCAGTTCTTA. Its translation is CASRSGRAFVDNEQFL.

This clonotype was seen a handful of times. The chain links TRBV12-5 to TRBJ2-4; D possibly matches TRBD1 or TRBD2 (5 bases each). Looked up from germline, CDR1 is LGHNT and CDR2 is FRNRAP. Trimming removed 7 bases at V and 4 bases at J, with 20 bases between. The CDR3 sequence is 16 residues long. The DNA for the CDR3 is TGTGCTAGTGCTCTAGGGACCCCCTCGCCAAAAAACATTCAGTACTTC. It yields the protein CASALGTPSPKNIQYF.

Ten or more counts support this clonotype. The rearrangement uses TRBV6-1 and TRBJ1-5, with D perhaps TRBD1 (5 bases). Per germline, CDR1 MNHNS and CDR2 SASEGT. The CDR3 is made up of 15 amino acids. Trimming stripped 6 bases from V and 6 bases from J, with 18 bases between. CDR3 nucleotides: TGTGCCAGCAGGCGCGGGGTGGGGGGGAGTCAGCCCCAGCATTTT. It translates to CASRRGVGGSQPQHF.

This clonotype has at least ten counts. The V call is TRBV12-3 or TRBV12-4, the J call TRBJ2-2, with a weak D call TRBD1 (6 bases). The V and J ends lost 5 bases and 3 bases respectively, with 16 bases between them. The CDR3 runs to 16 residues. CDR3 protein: CASSAPVDSDTGELFF. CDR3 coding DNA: TGTGCCAGCAGTGCACCTGTGGACAGCGACACCGGGGAGCTGTTTTTT.

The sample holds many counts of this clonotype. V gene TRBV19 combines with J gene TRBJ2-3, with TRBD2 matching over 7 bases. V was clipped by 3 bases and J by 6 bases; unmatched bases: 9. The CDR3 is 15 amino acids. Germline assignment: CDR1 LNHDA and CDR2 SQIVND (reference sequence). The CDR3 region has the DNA TGTGCCAGTAGTATGACGACTAGCCGGGCCGATACGCAGTATTTT. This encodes CASSMTTSRADTQYF.

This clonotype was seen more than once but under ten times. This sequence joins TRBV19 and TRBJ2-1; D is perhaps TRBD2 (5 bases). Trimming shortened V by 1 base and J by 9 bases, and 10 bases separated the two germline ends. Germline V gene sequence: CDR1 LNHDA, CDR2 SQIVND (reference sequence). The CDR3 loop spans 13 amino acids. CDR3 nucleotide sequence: TGTGCCAGTAGTATAGGCGGTCGGGGTGAGCAGTTCTTC. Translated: CASSIGGRGEQFF. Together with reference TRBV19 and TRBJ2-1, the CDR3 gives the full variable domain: DGGITQSPKYLFRKEGQNVTLSCEQNLNHDAMYWYRQDPGQGLRLIYYSQIVNDFQKGDIAEGYSVSREKKESFPLTVTSAQKNPTAFYLCASSIGGRGEQFFGPGTRLTVL.

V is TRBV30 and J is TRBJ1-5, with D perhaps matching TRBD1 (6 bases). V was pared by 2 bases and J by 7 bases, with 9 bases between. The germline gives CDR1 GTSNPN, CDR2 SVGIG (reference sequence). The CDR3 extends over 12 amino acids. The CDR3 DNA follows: TGTGCCTGGAGTACCAGGGGCCAGCCCCAGCATTTT. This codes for CAWSTRGQPQHF.

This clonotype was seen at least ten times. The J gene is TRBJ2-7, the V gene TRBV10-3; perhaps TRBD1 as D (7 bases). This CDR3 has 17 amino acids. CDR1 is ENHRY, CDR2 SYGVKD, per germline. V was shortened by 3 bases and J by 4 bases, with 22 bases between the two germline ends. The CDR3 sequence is CAISDRTGREVPYEQYF. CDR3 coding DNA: TGTGCCATCAGTGACCGGACAGGAAGGGAGGTTCCTTACGAGCAGTACTTC.

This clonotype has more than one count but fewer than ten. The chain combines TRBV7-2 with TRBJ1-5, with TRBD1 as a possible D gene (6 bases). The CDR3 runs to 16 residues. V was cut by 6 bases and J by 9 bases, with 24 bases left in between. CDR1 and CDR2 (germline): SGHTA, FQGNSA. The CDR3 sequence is CTSSEASGGGGGPQHF. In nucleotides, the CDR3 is TGTACCAGCAGTGAAGCGTCCGGGGGCGGCGGTGGGCCCCAGCATTTT.

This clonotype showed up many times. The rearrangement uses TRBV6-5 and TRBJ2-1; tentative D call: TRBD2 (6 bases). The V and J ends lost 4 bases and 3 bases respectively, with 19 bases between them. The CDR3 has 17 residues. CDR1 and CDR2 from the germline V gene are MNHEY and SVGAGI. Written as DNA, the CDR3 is TGTGCCAGCAGTTCCGAACCTGCTAGCGTAATCTACAATGAGCAGTTCTTC. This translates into CASSSEPASVIYNEQFF.

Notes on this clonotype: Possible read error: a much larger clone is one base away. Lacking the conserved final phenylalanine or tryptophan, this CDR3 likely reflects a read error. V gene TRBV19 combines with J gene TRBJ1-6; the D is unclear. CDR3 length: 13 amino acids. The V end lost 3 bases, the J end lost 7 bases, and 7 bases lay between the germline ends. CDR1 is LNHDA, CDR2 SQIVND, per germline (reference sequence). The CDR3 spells CASSIEQNSPLHL. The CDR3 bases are TGTGCCAGTAGTATTGAACAGAATTCACCCCTCCACCTT.

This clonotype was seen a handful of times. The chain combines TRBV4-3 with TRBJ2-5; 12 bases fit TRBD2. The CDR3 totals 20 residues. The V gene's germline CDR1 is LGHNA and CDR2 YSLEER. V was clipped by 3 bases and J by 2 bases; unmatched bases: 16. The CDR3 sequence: CASSHPGRVTSGSLQETQYF. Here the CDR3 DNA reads TGCGCCAGCAGCCATCCAGGACGCGTGACTAGCGGGAGCCTACAAGAGACCCAGTACTTC.

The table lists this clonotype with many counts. The CDR3 sequence is CASRIRVGFNTEAFF. The CDR3 nucleotides are TGTGCCAGCAGGATTAGGGTGGGATTCAACACTGAAGCTTTCTTT. The chain couples TRBV28 to TRBJ1-1; D not resolved. CDR3 length: 15 amino acids. Looked up from germline, CDR1 is MDHEN and CDR2 is SYDVKM. Trimming cost V 6 bases and J 2 bases, with 16 bases left between them.

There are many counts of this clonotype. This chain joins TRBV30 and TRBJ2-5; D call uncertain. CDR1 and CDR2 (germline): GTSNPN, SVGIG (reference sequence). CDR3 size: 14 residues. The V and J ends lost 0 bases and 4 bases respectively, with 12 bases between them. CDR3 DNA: TGTGCCTGGAGTGTTGTAGGCAGACCAGAGACCCAGTACTTC. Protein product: CAWSVVGRPETQYF. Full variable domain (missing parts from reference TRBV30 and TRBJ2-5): SQTIHQWPATLVQPVGSPLSLECTVEGTSNPNLYWYRQAAGRGLQLLFYSVGIGQISSEVPQNLSASRPQDRQFILSSKKLLLSDSGFYLCAWSVVGRPETQYFGPGTRLLVL.

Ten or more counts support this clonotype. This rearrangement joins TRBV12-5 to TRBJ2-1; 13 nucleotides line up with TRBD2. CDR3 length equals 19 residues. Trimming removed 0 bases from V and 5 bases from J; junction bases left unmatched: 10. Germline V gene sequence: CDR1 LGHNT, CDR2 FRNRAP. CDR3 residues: CASGLVPLAGGNYNNEQFF. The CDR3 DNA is TGTGCTAGTGGTTTGGTACCACTAGCGGGAGGGAATTACAACAATGAGCAGTTCTTC.

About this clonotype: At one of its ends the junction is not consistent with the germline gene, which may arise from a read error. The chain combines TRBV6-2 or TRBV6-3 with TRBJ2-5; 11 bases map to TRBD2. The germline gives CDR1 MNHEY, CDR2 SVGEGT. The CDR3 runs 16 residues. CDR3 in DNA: TGTACCAGCAGTTACAGCTTAGCGGGAGGGCCCGAGACCCAGTACTTC. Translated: CTSSYSLAGGPETQYF.